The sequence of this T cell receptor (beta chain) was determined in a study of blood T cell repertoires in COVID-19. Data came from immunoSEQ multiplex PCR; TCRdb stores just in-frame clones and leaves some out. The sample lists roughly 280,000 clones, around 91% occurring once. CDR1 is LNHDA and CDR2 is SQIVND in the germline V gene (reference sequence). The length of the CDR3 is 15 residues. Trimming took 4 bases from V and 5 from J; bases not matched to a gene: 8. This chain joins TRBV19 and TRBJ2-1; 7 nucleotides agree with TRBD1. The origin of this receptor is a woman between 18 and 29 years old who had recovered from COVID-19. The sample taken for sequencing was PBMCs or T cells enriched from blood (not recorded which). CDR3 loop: CASSTYRDSNNEQFF. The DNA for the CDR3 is TGTGCCAGTAGTACCTACCGGGACAGCAACAATGAGCAGTTCTTC. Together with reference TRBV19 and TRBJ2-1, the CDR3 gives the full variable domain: DGGITQSPKYLFRKEGQNVTLSCEQNLNHDAMYWYRQDPGQGLRLIYYSQIVNDFQKGDIAEGYSVSREKKESFPLTVTSAQKNPTAFYLCASSTYRDSNNEQFFGPGTRLTVL.